The present TCR beta chain was sequenced within a study of T cell responses to AZD1222 COVID-19 vaccine. About the study: Both about-4-week and about-12-week second-dose recipients were combined.

The CDR3 runs 15 residues. Trimming took off 0 bases at V and 1 base at J, with 7 bases between the two ends. CDR1 is SGHAT, CDR2 FQNNGV, per germline. This table comes from immunoSEQ multiplex PCR, and its TCRdb copy is limited to in-frame clones, with some not included. The sample has 170,000 or so clones; less than 95% are singletons. Study observations and caveats: Females made up more of the donors, who were largely white British, and clonal diversity may have come out too low. Among vaccine-associated CD4 TCRs, coverage spanned spike, with dominance at 160-218 and 743-854. Targets within unmutated variant regions were reportedly found for nearly half of spike-specific TCRs.

The count of this clone is one. Its antigen remains unknown. The source was peripheral blood, collected on day 0 of AZD1222 vaccination. This clonotype was obtained from an adult in good health. This chain links TRBV11-2 with TRBJ1-3; D call uncertain. CDR3 residues: CASSLDSLSGNTIYF. The CDR3 region has the DNA TGTGCCAGCAGCTTAGACTCCCTATCTGGAAACACCATATATTTT.